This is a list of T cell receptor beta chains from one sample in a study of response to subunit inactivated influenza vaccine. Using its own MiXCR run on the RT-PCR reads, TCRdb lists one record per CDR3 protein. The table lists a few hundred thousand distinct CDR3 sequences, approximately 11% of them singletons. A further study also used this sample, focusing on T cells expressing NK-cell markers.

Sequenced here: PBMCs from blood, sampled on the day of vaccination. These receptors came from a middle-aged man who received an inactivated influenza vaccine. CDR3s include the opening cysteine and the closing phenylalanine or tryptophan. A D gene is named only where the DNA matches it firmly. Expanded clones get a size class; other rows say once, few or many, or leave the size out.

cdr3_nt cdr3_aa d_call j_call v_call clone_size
TGTGCCAGCAGCCTACAGTCCTACCCCTACTCTGGGGCCAACGTCCTGACTTTC CASSLQSYPYSGANVLTF NA TRBJ2-6 TRBV11-2 NA
TGTGCCAGCAGCCTCGCATGGGGGTGGGAGACCCAGTACTTC CASSLAWGWETQYF NA TRBJ2-5 TRBV7-8 many
TGTGCCAGCAGCCAAGGACTAGCGGGGTTCACAGATACGCAGTATTTT CASSQGLAGFTDTQYF TRBD2 TRBJ2-3 TRBV11-1 few
TGTGCCTCCAGCAGGGACAGCCTTAATCAGCCCCAGCATTTT CASSRDSLNQPQHF TRBD1 TRBJ1-5 TRBV15 NA
TGCGCCAGCAGCGTGGGACAGGGAAAAGAGACCCAGTACTTC CASSVGQGKETQYF TRBD1 TRBJ2-5 TRBV5-1 NA
TGCGCCAGCAGCGCGGACCCTTCCAATCAGCCCCAGCATTTT CASSADPSNQPQHF NA TRBJ1-5 TRBV5-1 many
TGTGCCAGCAGCTTAGCGAGCAGGGGGATCGGTACGCAGTATTTT CASSLASRGIGTQYF TRBD1 TRBJ2-3 TRBV7-8 NA
TGTGCCAGCAGCTTGTTCACTCTGCGACACCCCAGTAAGGCCTCCTACAATGAGCAGTTCTTC CASSLFTLRHPSKASYNEQFF NA TRBJ2-1 TRBV5-6 NA
TGTGCCAATGGGGGCAGAGGGACCGGGGAGCTGTTTTTT CANGGRGTGELFF NA TRBJ2-2 TRBV12-3/TRBV12-4 many
TGTGCCAGCAGTCCACAGGGGCGGTTGGAGACCCAGTACTTC CASSPQGRLETQYF TRBD1 TRBJ2-5 TRBV7-2 NA
TGTGCCAGCAGCTTCCAGGGTTTCGGAAATGAGCAGTTCTTC CASSFQGFGNEQFF NA TRBJ2-1 TRBV5-5 NA
TGCGCCAGCAGCCCCTTCGTGGGAGGCAACACCGGGGAGCTGTTTTTT CASSPFVGGNTGELFF NA TRBJ2-2 TRBV5-1 many
TGTGCCAGCAGTGAAGGGGGGCAGGGGGCCGTCCTGACTTTC CASSEGGQGAVLTF TRBD1 TRBJ2-6 TRBV6-1 few
TGCGCCAGCAGCCAAGCGGGGGAAGCTTTCTTT CASSQAGEAFF NA TRBJ1-1 TRBV4-1 NA
TGCGCCAGCACCCGGGAGAGCGGGGGAAAGACCCAGTACTTC CASTRESGGKTQYF TRBD2 TRBJ2-5 TRBV4-1 few
TGCGCCAGTAACACCGGGACAGCACGCACCGGGGAGCTGTTTTTT CASNTGTARTGELFF TRBD1 TRBJ2-2 TRBV5-1 few
TGCAGTGCTAAGGGACAGGGCCTCTACGAGCAGTACTTC CSAKGQGLYEQYF TRBD1 TRBJ2-7 TRBV20-1 NA
TGTGCCAGCAGTTTAGCCCACGGCTACACCTTC CASSLAHGYTF NA TRBJ1-2 TRBV12-3/TRBV12-4 NA
TGTGCCAGCAGCTCCCTTCGACGACAATTGGGCACTGAAGCTTTCTTT CASSSLRRQLGTEAFF NA TRBJ1-1 TRBV7-9 many
TGTGCCAGCAGTTACTCTATGGCCGGGGAGCTGTTTTTT CASSYSMAGELFF NA TRBJ2-2 TRBV6-5 NA
TGCGCCAGCAGCCAGCAACCCGGGACTAGGGGGTACAATGAGCAGTTCTTC CASSQQPGTRGYNEQFF TRBD2 TRBJ2-1 TRBV4-3 NA
TGTGCCACCAGCTCCCGGGACCGAGGTCGTCCCCCCTACGAGCAGTACTTC CATSSRDRGRPPYEQYF NA TRBJ2-7 TRBV15 few
TGTGCCTGGAGTGCTGGACTGATTATGGCCAAAAACATTCAGTACTTC CAWSAGLIMAKNIQYF NA TRBJ2-4 TRBV30 NA
TGTGCCAGCACACAGTTAAATTACGAGCAGTACTTC CASTQLNYEQYF NA TRBJ2-7 TRBV28 NA
TGTGCCAGCAGCCCTCGGGGTACGATAGGTCACGAGCAGTACTTC CASSPRGTIGHEQYF NA TRBJ2-7 TRBV28 NA
TGTGCCAGCAGCCTCATGGGGGAGGGCCAAAATGAGCAGTTCTTC CASSLMGEGQNEQFF TRBD2 TRBJ2-1 TRBV7-9 few
TGTGCCAGCAGCCTCGACTCCCTCCGAGGGGATGAGCAGTTCTTC CASSLDSLRGDEQFF NA TRBJ2-1 TRBV7-3 few
TGCAGCGTTGAAGATCTTCCTGTCCGAAGTCCCTACGAGCAGTACTTC CSVEDLPVRSPYEQYF NA TRBJ2-7 TRBV29-1 NA
TGTGCCAGCAGTGTTCCCTTTAGCGGGGGGGCCACAGATACGCAGTATTTT CASSVPFSGGATDTQYF TRBD2 TRBJ2-3 TRBV28 few
TGTGCCAGCAGCCAACAGGGCGGTCCCCAGTACTTC CASSQQGGPQYF NA TRBJ2-5 TRBV4-2 few
TGCAGCGCGGGACAGGGGGTGTGGGAGCAGTACTTC CSAGQGVWEQYF TRBD1 TRBJ2-7 TRBV29-1 NA
TGTGCCAGCAGGTCATTACAGGGGACGGGAGAAAAACTGTTTTTT CASRSLQGTGEKLFF TRBD1 TRBJ1-4 TRBV27 few
TGTGCCTGGAGTGTTCGAGCAGGGGGCTCCTACGAGCAGTACTTC CAWSVRAGGSYEQYF TRBD1 TRBJ2-7 TRBV30 NA
TGTGCCAGCAGTCGATATGAGGGGCGTCGGGGGCAAGAGACCCAGTACTTC CASSRYEGRRGQETQYF NA TRBJ2-5 TRBV27 few
TGTGCCAGCAGCTTGGCGGCCCCTTTTGGTACGCAGTATTTT CASSLAAPFGTQYF NA TRBJ2-3 TRBV5-6 few
TGTGCCAGCAGCCCACATAGCGGGAGGGCCTCTTACGAGCAGTACTTC CASSPHSGRASYEQYF TRBD2 TRBJ2-7 TRBV7-2 NA
TGTGCCAGCAGTTTACAGCAGGGTGCTGGAGATACGCAGTATTTT CASSLQQGAGDTQYF NA TRBJ2-3 TRBV12-3/TRBV12-4 NA
TGTGCCAGCAGCTTGATACAGGGGCTTTATAATTCACCCCTCCACTTT CASSLIQGLYNSPLHF TRBD1 TRBJ1-6 TRBV5-5 few
TGTGCCAGCAGCTTATCCGCAATAGGCCAGCCCCAGCATTTT CASSLSAIGQPQHF NA TRBJ1-5 TRBV7-9 NA
TGTGCCAGCAGCGTATCTGTAAGTGGGACTGAAGCTTTCTTT CASSVSVSGTEAFF NA TRBJ1-1 TRBV9 few
TGTGCCAGCAGTTACTCGGCCAGGACAGGGGAAGAGACCCAGTACTTC CASSYSARTGEETQYF TRBD1 TRBJ2-5 TRBV6-2/TRBV6-3 once
TGTGCCAGCAGCTTAGTCCCAGGGAACTACAATGAGCAGTTCTTC CASSLVPGNYNEQFF NA TRBJ2-1 TRBV11-2 few
TGCAGTGCTACTCTAGCGGGGGGGCGTTGGGGTGAGCAGTTCTTC CSATLAGGRWGEQFF TRBD2 TRBJ2-1 TRBV20-1 few
TGTGCCAGCAGTTTCGGGGGGGCCTCCTACAATGAGCAGTTCTTC CASSFGGASYNEQFF TRBD2 TRBJ2-1 TRBV12-3/TRBV12-4 NA
TGTGCCAGCAGTTCTCCATCATACCCGGGCAATCAGCCCCAGCATTTT CASSSPSYPGNQPQHF NA TRBJ1-5 TRBV6-5 few
TGTGCCAGCAGTTACTCGATGATGGCCGATGAGCAGTTCTTC CASSYSMMADEQFF NA TRBJ2-1 TRBV6-5 many